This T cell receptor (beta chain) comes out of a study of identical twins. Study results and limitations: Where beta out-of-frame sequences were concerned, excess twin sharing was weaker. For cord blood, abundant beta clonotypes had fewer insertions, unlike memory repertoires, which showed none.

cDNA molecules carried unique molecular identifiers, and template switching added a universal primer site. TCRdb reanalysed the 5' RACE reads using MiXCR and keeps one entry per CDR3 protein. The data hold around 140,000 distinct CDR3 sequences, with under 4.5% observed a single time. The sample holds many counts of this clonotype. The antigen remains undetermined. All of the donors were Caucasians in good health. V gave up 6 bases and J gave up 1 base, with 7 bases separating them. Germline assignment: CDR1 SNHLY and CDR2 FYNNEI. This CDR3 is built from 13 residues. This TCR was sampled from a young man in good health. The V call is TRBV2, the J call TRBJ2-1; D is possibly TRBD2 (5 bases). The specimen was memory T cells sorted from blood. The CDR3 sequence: CASRGRSYNEQFF. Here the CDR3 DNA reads TGTGCCAGCAGGGGGAGATCCTACAATGAGCAGTTCTTC.